This TCR beta chain originates from a study of OX40 agonist ivuxolimab in advanced cancers. As to this clone: Antigen: not known. The germline gene is not matched at one end of the junction; a read error may be the cause.

This CDR3 has 14 residues. Libraries were prepared by immunoSEQ multiplex PCR; TCRdb keeps only in-frame clonotypes and omits some of them. The data contain 60,000 to 70,000 clones, about four fifths of them singletons. General observations from the study: CD8+ T cells (on average) carried more expanded clones than CD4+ T cells.

The receptor was derived from an adult with an advanced solid tumor such as melanoma, head and neck, liver or kidney cancer. Sequenced material: CD4+ or CD8+ T cells sorted from blood, taken in a trial of the OX40 agonist ivuxolimab. V is TRBV5-3 and J is TRBJ1-3; D is ambiguous. TRBV5-3 qualifies as an ORF whose function is uncertain. The CDR3 region is CASSLGGSGNTIYF. The CDR3 nucleotides are TGTGCCAGCAGCTTGGGAGGATCTGGAAACACCATATATTTT.